This T cell receptor (beta chain) was profiled in a study of cytomegalovirus exposure and HLA in healthy donors. The study's findings and limits: There were 150 to 200 TCR beta chains listed as cytomegalovirus-associated. A later examination showed that TCR association rates differed by HLA locus, with DRB1 most and HLA-C fewest.

For this clone: As yet, its antigen is unknown.

V lost 4 bases, J lost 1 base, and 18 bases stayed unmatched. Germline V gene sequence: CDR1 SGHVS, CDR2 FQNEAQ. This CDR3 spans 19 amino acids. With 60 Vbeta and 13 Jbeta primers, the PCR was carried out. Profiling relied on immunoSEQ multiplex PCR, and the TCRdb table lists in-frame clones only, not all of them. The sample lists about 160,000 clones, 70% to 80% seen once, with roughly 2% in the top ten. Specimen: PBMCs. The chain links TRBV7-8 to TRBJ1-1; 7 bases line up with TRBD1. The TCR originated in a man aged 40-49 years in good health and CMV-seronegative. CDR3 sequence (DNA): TGTGCCAGCAGCTCCCTCGGGTCAGTACAGGACAGGCCGAACACTGAAGCTTTCTTT. It encodes CASSSLGSVQDRPNTEAFF.